The 24 T cell receptor beta chains below all came from one sample that was sequenced in a study of cytomegalovirus exposure and HLA in healthy donors. It was with 60 Vbeta and 13 Jbeta primers that the PCR ran. TCRdb's table, derived via immunoSEQ multiplex PCR, lists solely in-frame clones and lacks some. This sample has about 140,000 clones; almost 85% occur once, and the top ten carry approximately 1.9%. Input material: PBMCs. The receptors come from a middle-aged woman in good health and CMV-seronegative.

A word on this clone: One end of the junction fails to match germline, which may point to a read error. The rearrangement uses TRBV19 and TRBJ1-2; D uncertain. CDR3 length: 13 amino acids. Looked up from germline, CDR1 is LNHDA and CDR2 is SQIVND (reference sequence). The CDR3 protein is CASRFTPNYVYTF. DNA of the CDR3: TGTGCCAGTAGATTCACACCTAACTATGTCTACACCTTC.

The chain is built from TRBV6-5 and TRBJ2-2, with TRBD2 identical over 7 bases. Trimming removed 10 bases from V and 4 bases from J; junction bases left unmatched: 9. The germline CDR1 and CDR2 sequences are MNHEY and SVGAGI. There are 14 residues in the CDR3. The CDR3 bases are TGTGCCACCTTGACTAGCAGCTTCACCGGGGAGCTGTTTTTT. It is translated as CATLTSSFTGELFF.

In regard to this clone: This sample also contains other DNA sequences that code for the same CDR3. The rearrangement links TRBV7-3 to TRBJ2-2; maybe TRBD1 (6 bases). The CDR3 runs 15 residues. The germline CDR1 and CDR2 sequences are SGHTA and FQGTGA. Between the trimmed V and J ends, which lost 5 bases and 5 bases, there was a span of 15 bases. Here the CDR3 DNA reads TGTGCCAGCAGCCGCGGAACAGGGAGAACCGGGGAGCTGTTTTTT. This codes for CASSRGTGRTGELFF.

The chain carries TRBV7-2 and TRBJ1-2; D is unresolved. The germline V gene has CDR1 SGHTA and CDR2 FQGNSA. Deletions cut 1 base from V and 4 bases from J, with 7 bases between. The CDR3 has 13 amino acids. The CDR3 reads CASSLVTSYGYTF. The CDR3 DNA follows: TGTGCCAGCAGCTTAGTCACCAGCTATGGCTACACCTTC.

A note on this clone: One end of the junction varies from germline; a read error may be responsible. The V and J genes are TRBV5-4 and TRBJ2-7; D is perhaps TRBD2 (5 bases). CDR3 length: 13 amino acids. The germline V gene has CDR1 SGHNT and CDR2 YYREEE (reference sequence). CDR3 loop: CASSWTVANHLEW. The CDR3 region has the DNA TGTGCCAGCAGTTGGACTGTGGCCAATCACCTCGAGTGG.

CDR3 coding DNA: TGTGCCAGCAGTTCACCCTCTAGCGGCACAGATACGCAGTATTTT. Protein: CASSSPSSGTDTQYF. The chain couples TRBV27 to TRBJ2-3; a weak D match, TRBD2 (6 bases). The CDR3 runs to 15 residues. The germline CDR1 and CDR2 sequences are MNHEY and SMNVEV (reference sequence). The V gene lost 4 bases and the J gene lost 1 base, with 12 bases spanning the gap.

This clone was seen only a few times. The V call is TRBV5-5, the J call TRBJ2-2; D remains ambiguous. V was pared by 2 bases and J by 0 bases, with 8 bases between. This CDR3 comprises 15 residues. Germline V gene lookup returns CDR1 SGHKS and CDR2 YYEKEE (reference sequence). The CDR3 DNA is TGTGCCAGCAGCTTCGGCGGATCGAACACCGGGGAGCTGTTTTTT. Encoded protein: CASSFGGSNTGELFF.

This clone came up once. The J gene is TRBJ2-5, the V gene TRBV5-1, with TRBD2 identical over 10 bases. The J segment lost 11 bases and the V segment lost 1 base, leaving 11 bases of the junction unmatched. The CDR3 is 15 residues long. Germline CDR1 and CDR2: SGHRS and YFSETQ. The CDR3 sequence: CASSLRASGRKEQYF. Written as DNA, the CDR3 is TGCGCCAGCAGCTTGAGGGCTAGCGGGAGAAAGGAGCAGTACTTC.

The DNA of the CDR3 is TGTGCCAGCAGCGTAGGAAATAGAGCGGGCTACACCTTC. It translates to CASSVGNRAGYTF. V gene TRBV9 combines with J gene TRBJ1-2, with D hard to call. CDR3 length equals 13 residues. The germline V gene has CDR1 SGDLS and CDR2 YYNGEE. The V end was cut by 0 bases, the J end by 8 bases, with 11 bases between.

The rearrangement uses TRBV5-1 and TRBJ2-7; TRBD1 might be the D (6 bases). The length of the CDR3 is 14 residues. V was shortened by 2 bases and J by 4 bases, with 13 bases between the two germline ends. Per germline, CDR1 SGHRS and CDR2 YFSETQ. CDR3 residues: CASSLQGTYYEQYF. CDR3 nucleotides: TGCGCCAGCAGCTTACAGGGAACGTATTACGAGCAGTACTTC. Combining the CDR3 with reference TRBV5-1 and TRBJ2-7 gives the whole variable domain KAGVTQTPRYLIKTRGQQVTLSCSPISGHRSVSWYQQTPGQGLQFLFEYFSETQRNKGNFPGRFSGRQFSNSRSEMNVSTLELGDSALYLCASSLQGTYYEQYFGPGTRLTVT.

The chain carries TRBV30 and TRBJ2-7; TRBD2 agrees at 7 bases. V lost 5 bases to trimming and J lost 6 bases; unmatched junction nucleotides: 13. Germline values: CDR1 GTSNPN, CDR2 SVGIG (reference sequence). The CDR3 length is 14 residues. CDR3 loop: CAWSSGTTSSEQYF. The CDR3 nucleotides are TGTGCCTGGTCTTCCGGGACTACAAGTTCCGAGCAGTACTTC.

The chain couples TRBV7-6 to TRBJ2-3; perhaps TRBD2 as D (5 bases). The CDR3 sequence is 15 residues long. V was trimmed by 2 bases and J by 3 bases, leaving 12 bases between them. Germline loops: CDR1 SGHVS, CDR2 FNYEAQ. The CDR3 nucleotides read TGTGCCAGCAGCTTACTAGAGCGGCATACAGATACGCAGTATTTT. It translates to CASSLLERHTDTQYF.

The rearrangement uses TRBV6-1 and TRBJ2-7; unclear D gene. The CDR3 extends over 12 amino acids. Germline lookup yields CDR1 MNHNS and CDR2 SASEGT. With 7 bases removed from V and 0 bases from J, the gap between germline ends came to 7 bases. The CDR3 is CASNPSSYEQYF. The CDR3, as DNA: TGTGCCAGCAACCCCAGCTCCTACGAGCAGTACTTC.

With regard to this clone: One junction end disagrees with the germline gene, perhaps due to a read error. J is TRBJ1-2 and V is TRBV7-9, with D unresolved. Germline V gene lookup returns CDR1 SEHNR and CDR2 FQNEAQ (reference sequence). This CDR3 has 14 amino acids. CDR3 loop: CSSSLDVRGYGYTF. CDR3 nucleotide sequence: TGTTCCAGCAGCTTAGACGTGCGGGGCTATGGCTACACCTTC.

The rearrangement joins TRBV28 to TRBJ1-1; D perhaps matches TRBD1 (6 bases). V lost 8 bases and J lost 5, with 21 bases in between. There are 15 residues in the CDR3. Germline values: CDR1 MDHEN, CDR2 SYDVKM. The CDR3 reads CASDPRGGLETEAFF. As DNA, the CDR3 is TGTGCCAGCGACCCTAGGGGGGGTCTGGAGACTGAAGCTTTCTTT.

This clone was seen only once. J is TRBJ2-7 and V is TRBV5-8; D ambiguous. The germline V and J ends were trimmed by 1 base and 2 bases, with 10 bases remaining between them. This CDR3 comprises 14 residues. Germline lookup yields CDR1 SGHTS and CDR2 YDEGEE. The CDR3 DNA reads as TGTGCCAGCAGCTTGAGTCGCGAACCCTACGAGCAGTACTTC. This gives the protein CASSLSREPYEQYF.

This clone was observed once. V is TRBV10-3 and J is TRBJ2-1; 9 nucleotides line up with TRBD2. This CDR3 spans 15 amino acids. Unmatched junction bases numbered 7, after V lost 3 bases and J lost 7 bases. In germline, CDR1 is ENHRY, CDR2 SYGVKD. The CDR3 loop reads CAISDLRAGGNEQFF. For the CDR3, the DNA is TGTGCCATCAGTGATCTCCGAGCGGGAGGAAATGAGCAGTTCTTC.

The J gene is TRBJ1-2, the V gene TRBV27; 7 nucleotides align to TRBD1. CDR3 size: 15 residues. The V gene end was trimmed by 4 bases and the J gene end by 0 bases; junction bases not matched to a gene: 5. Germline V lookup: CDR1 MNHEY, CDR2 SMNVEV (reference sequence). The CDR3 DNA reads as TGTGCCAGCAGTTCTATGGGGACAGCTAACTATGGCTACACCTTC. Its translation is CASSSMGTANYGYTF.

This chain uses TRBV18 with TRBJ2-5; D perhaps matches TRBD1 (5 bases). There are 13 residues in the CDR3. Deletions cut 3 bases from V and 5 bases from J, with 10 bases between. Germline values: CDR1 KGHSH, CDR2 LQKENI. The CDR3 loop reads CASSPQGWETQYF. The CDR3 DNA reads TGTGCCAGCTCACCTCAGGGTTGGGAGACCCAGTACTTC. The full variable domain, rest sourced from reference TRBV18 and TRBJ2-5, is NAGVMQNPRHLVRRRGQEARLRCSPMKGHSHVYWYRQLPEEGLKFMVYLQKENIIDESGMPKERFSAEFPKEGPSILRIQQVVRGDSAAYFCASSPQGWETQYFGPGTRLLVL.

The J gene is TRBJ2-1, the V gene TRBV7-8, with D perhaps matching TRBD1 (5 bases). Looked up from germline, CDR1 is SGHVS and CDR2 is FQNEAQ. The V end lost 3 bases, the J end lost 4 bases, and 16 bases lay between the germline ends. This CDR3 is built from 16 residues. The CDR3 DNA is TGTGCCAGCAGCTTTGTGAGACAGTCTTTTTACAATGAGCAGTTCTTC. Encoded protein: CASSFVRQSFYNEQFF.

V and J are TRBV28 and TRBJ2-3; TRBD1 matches 7 bases. The CDR3 is made up of 15 amino acids. Losses at the gene ends were 6 bases for V and 2 bases for J; bases not matched to a gene: 8. CDR1 and CDR2 from the germline V gene are MDHEN and SYDVKM. The CDR3 bases are TGTGCCAGCAGATCAGGGACAGAGAACACAGATACGCAGTATTTT. Protein: CASRSGTENTDTQYF.

The chain couples TRBV28 to TRBJ2-7; no clear D. The CDR3 loop spans 15 amino acids. V shed 5 bases and J shed 3 bases, with 17 bases lying between them. Germline V gene lookup returns CDR1 MDHEN and CDR2 SYDVKM. CDR3 nucleotides: TGTGCCAGCAGTCTGGCCCGTGGGCACGACTACGAGCAGTACTTC. Encoded protein: CASSLARGHDYEQYF.

This rearrangement joins TRBV7-2 to TRBJ2-1; TRBD2 matches at 7 bases. The V segment lost 5 bases and the J segment 9 bases; nucleotides outside the gene matches: 13. CDR3 length: 15 residues. The germline CDR1 and CDR2 sequences are SGHTA and FQGNSA. CDR3 sequence: CASSPTQAGESEQFF. In DNA, the CDR3 is TGTGCCAGCAGCCCAACCCAGGCGGGAGAGTCTGAGCAGTTCTTC.

In DNA, the CDR3 is TGTGCCAGCAGCTTGCAGCTGAGGGCCGGGGAGCTGTTTTTT. Its protein product is CASSLQLRAGELFF. This chain uses TRBV11-2 with TRBJ2-2; TRBD2 is a possible D gene (5 bases). CDR3 length equals 14 residues. Germline V gives CDR1 SGHAT, CDR2 FQNNGV. The V end was cut by 3 bases, the J end by 6 bases, with 11 bases between.